Reported below is one T cell receptor (beta chain). Its antigen is not identified. Germline CDR1 SQVTM, CDR2 ANQGSEA. V was clipped by 0 bases and J by 4 bases, with 15 bases between them. The CDR3 runs to 15 residues. This specimen comes from a study of cytotoxic CD8 clonotypes in ibrutinib-treated CLL. Study context: A median around 12 months of treatment, range 6 to 36, preceded the collection of response samples.

Study-wide results and caveats: Age-matched healthy donor levels were exceeded by baseline clonality, which tracked circulating CD8+ T-cell counts. Clonality increased at ibrutinib response, then returned toward baseline at progression.

Sequencing sought depths of 1 in 200,000 to 1 in 1 million T cells. The data were produced by immunoSEQ multiplex PCR, yet TCRdb's version contains in-frame clones alone and is incomplete. The sample holds tens of thousands of clones; approximately 53% are singletons and the top ten take roughly 33%. This material consisted of PBMCs, taken after 12 months of ibrutinib treatment. This sequence was found in a human donor with chronic lymphocytic leukemia. The rearrangement uses TRBV29-1 and TRBJ1-1; a weak D match, TRBD1 (5 bases). In DNA, the CDR3 is TGCAGCGTTGAAGAACAACACCTCGGGGGCACTGAAGCTTTCTTT. This codes for CSVEEQHLGGTEAFF.